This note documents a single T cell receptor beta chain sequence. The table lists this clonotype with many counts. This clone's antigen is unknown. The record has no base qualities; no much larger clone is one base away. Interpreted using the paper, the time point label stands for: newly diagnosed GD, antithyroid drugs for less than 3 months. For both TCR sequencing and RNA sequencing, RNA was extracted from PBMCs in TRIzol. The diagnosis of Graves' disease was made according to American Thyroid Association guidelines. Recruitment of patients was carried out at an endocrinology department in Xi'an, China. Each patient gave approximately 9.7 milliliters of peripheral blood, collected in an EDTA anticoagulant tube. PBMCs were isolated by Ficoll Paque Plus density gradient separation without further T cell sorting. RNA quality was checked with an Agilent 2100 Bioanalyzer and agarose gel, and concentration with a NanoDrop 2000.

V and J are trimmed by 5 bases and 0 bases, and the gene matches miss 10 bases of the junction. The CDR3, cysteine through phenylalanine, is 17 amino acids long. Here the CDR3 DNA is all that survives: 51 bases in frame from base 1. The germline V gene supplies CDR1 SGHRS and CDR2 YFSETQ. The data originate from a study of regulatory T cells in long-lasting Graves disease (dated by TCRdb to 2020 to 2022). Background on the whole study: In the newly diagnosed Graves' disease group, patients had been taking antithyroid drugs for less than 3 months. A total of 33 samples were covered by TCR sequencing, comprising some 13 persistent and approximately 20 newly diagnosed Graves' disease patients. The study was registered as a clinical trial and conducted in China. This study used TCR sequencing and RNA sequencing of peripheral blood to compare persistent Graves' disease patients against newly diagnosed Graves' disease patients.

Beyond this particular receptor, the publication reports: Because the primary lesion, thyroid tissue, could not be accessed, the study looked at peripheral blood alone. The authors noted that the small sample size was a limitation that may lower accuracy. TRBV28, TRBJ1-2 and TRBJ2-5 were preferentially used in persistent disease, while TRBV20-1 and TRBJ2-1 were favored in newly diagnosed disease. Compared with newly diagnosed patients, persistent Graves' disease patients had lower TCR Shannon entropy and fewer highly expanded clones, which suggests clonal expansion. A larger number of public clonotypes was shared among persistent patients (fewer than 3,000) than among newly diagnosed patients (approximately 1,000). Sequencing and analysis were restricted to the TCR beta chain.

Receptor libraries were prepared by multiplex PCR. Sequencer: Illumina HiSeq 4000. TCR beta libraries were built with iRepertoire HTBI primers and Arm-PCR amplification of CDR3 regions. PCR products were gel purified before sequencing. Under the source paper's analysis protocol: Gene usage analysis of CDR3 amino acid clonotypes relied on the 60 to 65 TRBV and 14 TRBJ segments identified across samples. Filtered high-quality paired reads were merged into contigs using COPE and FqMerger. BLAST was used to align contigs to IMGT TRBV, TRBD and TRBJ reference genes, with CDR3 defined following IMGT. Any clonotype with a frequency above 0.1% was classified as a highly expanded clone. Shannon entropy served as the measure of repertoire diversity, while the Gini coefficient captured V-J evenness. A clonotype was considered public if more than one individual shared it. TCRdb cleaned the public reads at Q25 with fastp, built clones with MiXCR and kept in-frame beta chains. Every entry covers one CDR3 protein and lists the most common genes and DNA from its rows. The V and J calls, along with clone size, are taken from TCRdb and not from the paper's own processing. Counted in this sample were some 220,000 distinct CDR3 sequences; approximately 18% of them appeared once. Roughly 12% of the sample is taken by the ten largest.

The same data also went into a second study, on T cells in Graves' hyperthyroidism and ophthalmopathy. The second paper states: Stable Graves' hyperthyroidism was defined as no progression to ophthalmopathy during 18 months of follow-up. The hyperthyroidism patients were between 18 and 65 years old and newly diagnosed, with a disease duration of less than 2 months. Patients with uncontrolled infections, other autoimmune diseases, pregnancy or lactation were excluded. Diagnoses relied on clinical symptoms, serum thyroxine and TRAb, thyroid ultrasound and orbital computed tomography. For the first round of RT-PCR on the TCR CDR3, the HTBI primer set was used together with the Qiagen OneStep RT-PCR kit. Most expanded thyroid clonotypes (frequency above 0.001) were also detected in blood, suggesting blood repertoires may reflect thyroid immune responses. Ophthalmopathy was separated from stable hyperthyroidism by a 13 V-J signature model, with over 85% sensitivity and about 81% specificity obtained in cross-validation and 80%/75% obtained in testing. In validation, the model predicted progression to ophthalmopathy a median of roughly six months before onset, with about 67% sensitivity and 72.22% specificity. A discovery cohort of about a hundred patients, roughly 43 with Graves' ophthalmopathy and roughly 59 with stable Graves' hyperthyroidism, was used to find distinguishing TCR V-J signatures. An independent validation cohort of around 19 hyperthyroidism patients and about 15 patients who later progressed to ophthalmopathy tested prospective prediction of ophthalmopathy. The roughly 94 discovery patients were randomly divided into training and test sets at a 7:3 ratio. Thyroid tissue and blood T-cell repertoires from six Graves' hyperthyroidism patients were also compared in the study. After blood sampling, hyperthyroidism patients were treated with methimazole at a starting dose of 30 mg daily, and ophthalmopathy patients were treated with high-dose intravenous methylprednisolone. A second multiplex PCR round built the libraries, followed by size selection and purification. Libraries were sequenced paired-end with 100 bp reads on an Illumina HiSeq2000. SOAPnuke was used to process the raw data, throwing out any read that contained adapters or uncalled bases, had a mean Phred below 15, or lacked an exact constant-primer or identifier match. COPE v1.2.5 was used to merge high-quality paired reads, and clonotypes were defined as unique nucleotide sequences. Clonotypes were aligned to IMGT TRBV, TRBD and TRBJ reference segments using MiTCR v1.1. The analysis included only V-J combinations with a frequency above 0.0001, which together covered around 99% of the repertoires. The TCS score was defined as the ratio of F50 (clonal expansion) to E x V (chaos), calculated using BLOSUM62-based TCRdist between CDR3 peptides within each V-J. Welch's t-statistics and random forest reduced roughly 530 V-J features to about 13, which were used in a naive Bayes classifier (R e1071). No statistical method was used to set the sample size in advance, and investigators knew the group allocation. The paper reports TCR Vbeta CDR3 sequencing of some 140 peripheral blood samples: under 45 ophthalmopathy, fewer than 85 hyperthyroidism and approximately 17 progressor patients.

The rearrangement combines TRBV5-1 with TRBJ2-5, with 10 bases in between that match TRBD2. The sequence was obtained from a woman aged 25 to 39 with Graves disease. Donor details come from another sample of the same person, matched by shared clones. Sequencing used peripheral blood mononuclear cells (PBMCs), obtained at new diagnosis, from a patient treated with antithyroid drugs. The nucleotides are TGCGCCAGCAGTTTAGGGACTAGCGAGACGTACCAAGAGACCCAGTACTTC. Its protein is CASSLGTSETYQETQYF.